A selection of T cell receptor beta chains follows, all from one sample in a study of cytomegalovirus exposure and HLA in healthy donors. Clones were sequenced by immunoSEQ multiplex PCR, and TCRdb holds only the in-frame ones, with some missing. The table has 110,000 or so clones, over 65% seen once. Input material: PBMCs. Receptors were obtained from a female donor in good health and CMV-seronegative. Both conserved end residues are part of each CDR3. A D gene is named only where the DNA matches it firmly. Some rows mark clone size as missing; the rest say once, few, many or name a class of expanded clone.

>-|-|TRBJ2-3|TRBV30
CAWSSGSEDTQYF
TGTGCCTGGAGTTCCGGGTCCGAAGATACGCAGTATTTT
>-|-|TRBJ1-2|TRBV6-1
CASSVAGQPPGYGYTF
TGTGCCAGCAGTGTTGCGGGCCAACCTCCCGGCTATGGCTACACCTTC
>once|-|TRBJ1-2|TRBV7-9
CASSLATGYGYTF
TGTGCCAGCAGCTTAGCGACAGGCTATGGCTACACCTTC
>-|-|TRBJ1-2|TRBV6-5
CASSDIDRSYGYTF
TGTGCCAGCAGTGACATCGACAGGTCCTATGGCTACACCTTC
>-|-|TRBJ2-1|TRBV19
CASSLGDEQFF
TGTGCCAGTAGCTTGGGCGATGAGCAGTTCTTC
>-|-|TRBJ2-3|TRBV6-5
CASSGAAGGTDTQYF
TGTGCCAGCAGTGGGGCGGCAGGGGGCACAGATACGCAGTATTTT
>-|-|TRBJ2-3|TRBV7-3
CASTPGGPGTDTQYF
TGTGCCAGCACCCCAGGAGGGCCTGGCACAGATACGCAGTATTTT
>-|-|TRBJ1-1|TRBV7-3
CASSLAAGTRAFF
TGTGCCAGCAGCTTGGCTGCGGGGACGAGGGCTTTCTTT
>-|-|TRBJ1-6|TRBV19
CASSIDSSPSPLHF
TGTGCCAGTAGTATTGACAGCTCTCCCTCACCCCTCCACTTT
>once|TRBD1|TRBJ1-4|TRBV30
CAWSFRGRREKLFF
TGTGCCTGGAGTTTCAGGGGGCGGAGGGAAAAACTGTTTTTT
>-|TRBD2|TRBJ2-5|TRBV6-6
CASSYVGGGAGETQYF
TGTGCCAGCAGTTATGTTGGCGGGGGGGCCGGGGAGACCCAGTACTTC
>-|-|TRBJ1-2|TRBV5-1
CASSGGVTYGYTF
TGCGCCAGCAGCGGGGGGGTGACCTATGGCTACACCTTC
>once|TRBD1|TRBJ1-6|TRBV25-1
CASSEWGQNYSPLHF
TGTGCCAGCAGTGAATGGGGACAGAACTATTCACCCCTCCACTTT
>-|-|TRBJ1-1|TRBV4-1
CASSPTWGRETEAFF
TGCGCCAGCAGCCCGACGTGGGGGCGTGAGACTGAAGCTTTCTTT
>-|-|TRBJ1-5|TRBV6-5
CASKTDGTNQPQHF
TGTGCCAGCAAAACCGACGGGACAAATCAGCCCCAGCATTTT
>few|-|TRBJ1-1|TRBV7-2
CASSLLGHLNTEAFF
TGTGCCAGCAGCTTATTAGGACACCTGAACACTGAAGCTTTCTTT
>few|-|TRBJ1-1|TRBV19
CASSIDLGSSEAFF
TGTGCCAGTAGTATAGATCTCGGTTCATCTGAAGCTTTCTTT
>few|-|TRBJ1-1|TRBV6-5
CASSYGGLNTEAFF
TGTGCCAGCAGTTACGGCGGGTTGAACACTGAAGCTTTCTTT
>few|TRBD1|TRBJ2-1|TRBV6-5
CASSYGQGVIDEQFF
TGTGCCAGCAGTTACGGCCAGGGGGTAATCGATGAGCAGTTCTTC
>few|-|TRBJ1-4|TRBV13
CASSLAQDNEKLFF
TGTGCCAGCAGCTTAGCCCAGGATAATGAAAAACTGTTTTTT
>-|TRBD2|TRBJ2-7|TRBV9
CASSPRTSGYEQYF
TGTGCCAGCAGCCCGAGGACTAGCGGCTACGAGCAGTACTTC
>-|-|TRBJ2-7|TRBV27
CASGEVYEQYF
TGTGCCAGCGGAGAGGTCTACGAGCAGTACTTC